The T cell receptor (beta chain) under discussion was sequenced for a study of cytomegalovirus exposure and HLA in healthy donors. The PCR ran on 60 Vbeta and 13 Jbeta primers. TCRdb keeps only in-frame clones here, not all; method: immunoSEQ multiplex PCR. Here the sample spans tens of thousands of clones, less than 85% being singletons. With 5 bases removed from V and 4 bases from J, the gap between germline ends came to 20 bases. The CDR3 runs to 16 residues. Germline CDR1 reads SGHTA; CDR2 reads FQGNSA. Concerning this clone itself: Its antigen is currently unknown.

Findings of the study overall: It was 164 TCR beta chains that were listed as cytomegalovirus-associated. Upon later analysis, HLA-associated TCR beta chains proved more clonally expanded than other, equally common chains.

This clonotype was sampled from a woman aged 45-65 years in good health and CMV-seropositive. The gene calls are TRBV7-2 and TRBJ1-1; D unresolved. Sequencing was performed on PBMCs. CDR3 DNA: TGTGCCAGCAGCCATACGCGTCTTATAGCAGTCACTGAAGCTTTCTTT. Translated, it gives CASSHTRLIAVTEAFF.